This T cell receptor beta chain was identified during a study of T cell repertoires in cytomegalovirus infection. TCRdb itself ran the reads through MiXCR, one entry per CDR3 protein. This repertoire shows some 180,000 distinct CDR3 sequences, 15% to 20% found once; its top ten account for under 30%. Trimming shortened V by 2 bases and J by 8 bases, and 15 bases separated the two germline ends. The germline CDR1 and CDR2 sequences are SEHNR and FQNEAQ (reference sequence). CDR3 length equals 15 residues. This rearrangement joins TRBV7-9 to TRBJ1-4, with D possibly TRBD1 on 5 matching bases. Input material: CD8+ T cells from PBMCs. The receptor comes from a human donor in good health (CMV status not recorded). Some clones in this sample may be carry-over from other donors' samples. CDR3 sequence: CASSLPDTRAEKLFF. The CDR3 DNA sequence: TGTGCCAGCAGCTTACCGGACACCCGGGCGGAAAAACTGTTTTTT.